This T cell receptor beta chain is drawn from a study of T cell changes during pregnancy in multiple sclerosis. Germline CDR1 is MNHEY and CDR2 is SVGAGI. Trimming cost V 5 bases and J 5 bases, with 15 bases left between them. The CDR3 length is 14 residues. Sequencing was performed with immunoSEQ multiplex PCR; in TCRdb, only in-frame clones are kept and a portion is missing. The sample contains 38,000 or so clones, more than 85% of which appear only once. The sample in question was CD8+ T cells from peripheral blood mononuclear cells, obtained in the first trimester of pregnancy. This sequence was found in a female donor with multiple sclerosis, enrolled in a pregnancy study. J is TRBJ1-1 and V is TRBV6-5; D remains unclear. This CDR3 is CASSQSGVRTEAFF. The DNA for the CDR3 is TGTGCCAGCAGTCAAAGCGGAGTGAGGACTGAAGCTTTCTTT.